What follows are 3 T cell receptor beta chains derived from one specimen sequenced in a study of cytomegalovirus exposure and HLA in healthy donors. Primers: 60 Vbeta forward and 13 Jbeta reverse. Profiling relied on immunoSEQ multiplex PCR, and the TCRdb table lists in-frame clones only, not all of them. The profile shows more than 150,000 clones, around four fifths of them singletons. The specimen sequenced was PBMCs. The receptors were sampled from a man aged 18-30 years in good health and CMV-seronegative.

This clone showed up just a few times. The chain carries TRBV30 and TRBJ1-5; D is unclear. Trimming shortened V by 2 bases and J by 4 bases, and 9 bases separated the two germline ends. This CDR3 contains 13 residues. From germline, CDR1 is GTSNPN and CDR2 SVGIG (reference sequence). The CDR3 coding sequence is TGTGCCTGGAGTTCGGGGAAGAATCAGCCCCAGCATTTT. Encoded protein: CAWSSGKNQPQHF.

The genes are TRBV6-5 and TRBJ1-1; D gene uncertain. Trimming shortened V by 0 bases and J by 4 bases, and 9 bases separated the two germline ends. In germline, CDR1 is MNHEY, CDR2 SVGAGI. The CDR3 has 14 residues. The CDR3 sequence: CASSYSEGLTEAFF. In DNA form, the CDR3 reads TGTGCCAGCAGTTACTCGGAGGGTCTCACTGAAGCTTTCTTT.

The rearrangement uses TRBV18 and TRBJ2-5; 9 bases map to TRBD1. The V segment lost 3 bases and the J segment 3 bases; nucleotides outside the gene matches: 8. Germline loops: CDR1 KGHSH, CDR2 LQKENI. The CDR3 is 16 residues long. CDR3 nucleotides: TGTGCCAGCTCACCGTTTATACAGGGGGCGGAAGAGACCCAGTACTTC. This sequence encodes CASSPFIQGAEETQYF.